Listed below are T cell receptor beta chains from one sample, sequenced in a study of cytomegalovirus exposure and HLA in healthy donors. Libraries were prepared by immunoSEQ multiplex PCR; TCRdb keeps only in-frame clonotypes and omits some of them. The sample includes 200,000 to 250,000 clones, 87% of them seen just once. Input material: PBMCs. The source of these receptors is a woman between 18 and 30 years old in good health and CMV-seropositive. The CDR3 runs from the conserved cysteine through the conserved F or W. A D gene is named only where the DNA matches it firmly. Size tells how often a clone was seen (once, few, many) or the class of an expanded clone, and some rows leave it out.

CASRGQGSTDTQYF TGTGCCAGTAGGGGACAGGGGAGCACAGATACGCAGTATTTT TRBD1 TRBJ2-3 . TRBV19
CASSVGAASGTHEQYF TGTGCCAGCAGCGTAGGGGCGGCTAGCGGGACCCACGAGCAGTACTTC TRBD2 TRBJ2-7 once TRBV9
CASQGSGETQYF TGTGCCAGCCAAGGGAGCGGGGAGACCCAGTACTTC . TRBJ2-5 . TRBV9
CSVEGRCVHF TGCAGCGTTGAGGGGAGGTGTGTGCATTTT . TRBJ1-5 once TRBV29-1
CASSSTGGDTEAFF TGTGCCAGCAGTTCGACAGGGGGAGACACTGAAGCTTTCTTT TRBD1 TRBJ1-1 . TRBV7-9
CASSLGRETLGEQYF TGTGCCAGCAGTTTGGGGCGGGAGACCCTGGGGGAGCAGTACTTC TRBD2 TRBJ2-7 . TRBV27
CASSWGTRYNEQFF TGTGCCAGCTCATGGGGGACTCGATACAATGAGCAGTTCTTC . TRBJ2-1 once TRBV18
CAISDRGGLNTEAFF TGTGCCATCAGTGACAGAGGAGGGCTGAACACTGAAGCTTTCTTT . TRBJ1-1 . TRBV10-3
CSAIKETQYF TGCAGTGCCATCAAAGAGACCCAGTACTTC . TRBJ2-5 once TRBV20-1
CASSESGEGTEAFF TGTGCCAGCAGTGAGTCGGGGGAAGGGACTGAAGCTTTCTTT . TRBJ1-1 . TRBV6-1
CASRRTENTEAFF TGTGCCAGCAGGAGAACAGAGAACACTGAAGCTTTCTTT . TRBJ1-1 . TRBV6-4
CASSPRGYSMNTEAFF TGTGCCAGCAGTCCCCGGGGGTACAGCATGAACACTGAAGCTTTCTTT . TRBJ1-1 . TRBV27
CASSKQGLDEQYF TGTGCCAGTAGTAAGCAGGGGTTGGACGAGCAGTACTTC . TRBJ2-7 few TRBV19
CASSGTGRGGYTF TGTGCCAGCAGCGGGACAGGGAGGGGTGGCTACACCTTC TRBD1 TRBJ1-2 . TRBV5-5
CASSLPGQGDYGYTF TGTGCCAGCAGTCTTCCGGGACAGGGGGACTATGGCTACACCTTC TRBD1 TRBJ1-2 . TRBV28
CASSYPTSRYEQYF TGTGCCAGCAGCTACCCGACGAGCAGGTACGAGCAGTACTTC . TRBJ2-7 few TRBV11-2
CASSVGISGAYEQYF TGTGCCAGCAGCGTAGGTATTAGCGGTGCCTACGAGCAGTACTTC . TRBJ2-7 . TRBV9
CASSLTILGGEQYF TGTGCCAGCAGCCTCACCATCCTAGGAGGCGAGCAGTACTTC . TRBJ2-7 . TRBV5-6
CATLSDYEQYF TGTGCCACCCTTAGCGATTACGAGCAGTACTTC . TRBJ2-7 . TRBV6-6
CASSATPRLAGAYNEQFF TGTGCCAGCAGTGCTACCCCTCGACTAGCGGGAGCCTACAATGAGCAGTTCTTC TRBD2 TRBJ2-1 . TRBV27
CASSPTGTSALDYEQYF TGTGCCAGCAGCCCCACCGGGACTTCGGCGTTGGATTACGAGCAGTACTTC . TRBJ2-7 . TRBV27
CASSYGTAKNYGYTF TGTGCCAGCAGTTACGGGACAGCGAAGAACTATGGCTACACCTTC TRBD1 TRBJ1-2 . TRBV6-5
CASSAWTGNRNTEAFF TGTGCCAGTAGTGCTTGGACAGGGAATCGGAACACTGAAGCTTTCTTT TRBD1 TRBJ1-1 . TRBV19
CSAEAADYEQYF TGCAGCGCCGAGGCGGCGGACTACGAGCAGTACTTC . TRBJ2-7 . TRBV29-1